The 29 T cell receptor beta chains below come from one sample, sequenced in a study of cytomegalovirus exposure and HLA in healthy donors. Primers for the PCR totalled 60 Vbeta and 13 Jbeta. TCRdb's table, derived via immunoSEQ multiplex PCR, lists solely in-frame clones and lacks some. Of around 67,000 clones listed, approximately 78% are singletons. The material sequenced was PBMCs. Receptors were obtained from a man aged 18 to 29 in good health and CMV-seropositive.

The CDR3 region has the DNA TGTGCCAGCGTCCGTACCTACGAGCAGTACTTC. This encodes CASVRTYEQYF. The chain uses TRBV2 and TRBJ2-7; D unclear. The V end lost 8 bases, the J end lost 2 bases, and 7 bases lay between the germline ends. The CDR3 is made up of 11 amino acids. CDR1 is SNHLY, CDR2 FYNNEI, per germline.

J is TRBJ1-1 and V is TRBV6-4; 7 bases fit TRBD1. Trimming at V came to 2 bases and at J to 3 bases, leaving 3 bases not matched to a gene. Germline CDR1 is MRHNA and CDR2 is SNTAGT. The CDR3 is made up of 14 amino acids. CDR3 DNA sequence: TGTGCCAGCAGTGACCGGGACAGAGACACTGAAGCTTTCTTT. Its protein product is CASSDRDRDTEAFF.

This chain uses TRBV6-1 with TRBJ1-6; 11 bases are a match to TRBD1. Germline CDR1 is MNHNS and CDR2 is SASEGT. The CDR3 is 16 residues long. With 4 bases clipped from V and 10 bases from J, the junction kept 9 bases outside the gene matches. CDR3 sequence: CASSVFSGTGGSPLHF. The CDR3 DNA reads TGTGCCAGCAGTGTTTTCTCCGGGACAGGGGGATCACCCCTCCACTTT.

The rearrangement joins TRBV6-5 to TRBJ2-7, with 12 bases aligning to TRBD1. The J segment lost 2 bases and the V segment lost 4 bases, leaving 3 bases of the junction unmatched. The V gene's germline CDR1 is MNHEY and CDR2 SVGAGI. The CDR3 is 15 amino acids. This CDR3 is CASSSGTGGAYEQYF. The CDR3 coding sequence is TGTGCCAGCAGTTCTGGGACAGGGGGCGCCTACGAGCAGTACTTC.

This chain uses TRBV30 with TRBJ1-4, with TRBD1 identical over 7 bases. With V trimmed by 4 bases and J by 4 bases, 6 bases remained unmatched. CDR1 and CDR2 (germline): GTSNPN, SVGIG (reference sequence). The CDR3 covers 14 residues. The CDR3 region is CAWTRDSFNEKLFF. CDR3 in DNA: TGTGCCTGGACCCGGGACAGCTTTAATGAAAAACTGTTTTTT.

The rearrangement uses TRBV4-1 and TRBJ1-5, with a tentative D call TRBD1 (6 bases). Germline values: CDR1 MGHRA, CDR2 YSYEKL. The V gene lost 0 bases and the J gene lost 8 bases, with 14 bases spanning the gap. The CDR3 sequence is 15 residues long. CDR3 coding DNA: TGCGCCAGCAGCCAAGAACAGGGTGGATGGGAGCCCCAGCATTTT. The encoded protein is CASSQEQGGWEPQHF.

This clone has a single count. The V gene is TRBV4-1, the J gene TRBJ1-2; no clear D. V lost 2 bases and J lost 1, with 11 bases in between. Germline values: CDR1 MGHRA, CDR2 YSYEKL. The CDR3 extends over 15 amino acids. CDR3 DNA sequence: TGCGCCAGCAGCCAACCCCAGTCCGATAACTATGGCTACACCTTC. It specifies CASSQPQSDNYGYTF.

This clone was picked up one time. The DNA of the CDR3 is TGTGCCTGCTGGGACAAGACTATTAACTATGGCTACACCTTC. This codes for CACWDKTINYGYTF. The chain combines TRBV30 with TRBJ1-2, with D possibly TRBD1 on 6 matching bases. This CDR3 region has 14 residues. Trimming stripped 6 bases from V and 1 base from J, with 15 bases between. Germline values: CDR1 GTSNPN, CDR2 SVGIG (reference sequence). Full variable domain (rest looked up from reference TRBV30 and TRBJ1-2): SQTIHQWPATLVQPVGSPLSLECTVEGTSNPNLYWYRQAAGRGLQLLFYSVGIGQISSEVPQNLSASRPQDRQFILSSKKLLLSDSGFYLCACWDKTINYGYTFGSGTRLTVV.

The chain combines TRBV2 with TRBJ1-4, with TRBD1 as a possible D gene (6 bases). V lost 6 bases, J lost 7 bases, and 12 bases lay in between. The length of the CDR3 is 13 residues. Germline-derived CDR1 and CDR2 are SNHLY and FYNNEI. CDR3 coding DNA: TGTGCCAGCAGGGGGGGGCCCGTTGAAAAACTGTTTTTT. Its protein is CASRGGPVEKLFF.

CDR3 bases: TGTGCCTGGAACCGGGATAGATCACCCCTCCACTTT. Translating gives CAWNRDRSPLHF. The V gene is TRBV30, the J gene TRBJ1-6; D is uncertain. Germline CDR1 and CDR2: GTSNPN and SVGIG (reference sequence). This CDR3 region has 12 residues. Deletions cut 4 bases from V and 10 bases from J, with 11 bases between.

CDR3 nucleotide sequence: TGTGCCTGGAGTGCTTGGACTAGCGCAGATACGCAGTATTTT. Protein sequence: CAWSAWTSADTQYF. The chain carries TRBV30 and TRBJ2-3; TRBD2 matches 9 bases. CDR3 length equals 14 residues. After removal of 1 base from V and 4 bases from J, the junction contained 3 bases not matched to a gene. Germline CDR1 is GTSNPN and CDR2 is SVGIG (reference sequence).

The chain carries TRBV29-1 and TRBJ1-1; no reliable D call. Germline V gene lookup returns CDR1 SQVTM and CDR2 ANQGSEA. The CDR3 is made up of 14 amino acids. The V and J ends lost 4 bases and 0 bases respectively, with 12 bases between them. CDR3 sequence (DNA): TGCAGCGTTGGAAATCTGAGATTGAACACTGAAGCTTTCTTT. Protein: CSVGNLRLNTEAFF.

The chain links TRBV4-2 to TRBJ1-4, with 8 bases identical to TRBD1. Germline V lookup: CDR1 LGHNA, CDR2 YNFKEQ. J gave up 8 bases and V 7 bases, and 6 bases lay outside the gene matches. The CDR3 covers 13 residues. CDR3 region: CASTDRGGEKLFF. The CDR3 coding sequence is TGTGCCAGCACCGACAGGGGAGGGGAAAAACTGTTTTTT.

V usage is TRBV30 and J usage is TRBJ1-1, with no clear D. From germline, CDR1 is GTSNPN and CDR2 SVGIG (reference sequence). Trimming removed 0 bases from V and 2 bases from J, with 10 bases in between. The CDR3 length is 14 residues. The CDR3 sequence: CAWSVLSANTEAFF. In nucleotides, the CDR3 is TGTGCCTGGAGTGTACTCTCTGCTAACACTGAAGCTTTCTTT.

The CDR3 bases are TGCAGCGTTGTTGTTAGCGGGAGGGCCGCTGAGCAGTTCTTC. Translation: CSVVVSGRAAEQFF. The chain combines TRBV29-1 with TRBJ2-1; 11 bases are a match to TRBD2. The CDR3 covers 14 residues. The trim removed 4 bases at V and 9 bases at J, leaving 8 bases unmatched. CDR1 and CDR2 (germline): SQVTM, ANQGSEA.

This sequence joins TRBV2 and TRBJ1-1; D not resolved. V dropped 5 bases and J dropped 7 bases, with 11 bases sitting between them. Looked up from germline, CDR1 is SNHLY and CDR2 is FYNNEI. The CDR3 totals 12 residues. The CDR3 nucleotides are TGTGCCAGCAGTATGACACTTCTTGAAGCTTTCTTT. Translation gives CASSMTLLEAFF.

This chain connects TRBV6-1 to TRBJ1-1; D perhaps matches TRBD1 (6 bases). Trimming took 2 bases from V and 5 from J, leaving 9 bases between them. The CDR3 covers 13 residues. CDR1 is MNHNS, CDR2 SASEGT, per germline. CDR3 DNA: TGTGCCAGCAGTGAACTCAGGGGAACTGAAGCTTTCTTT. Protein product: CASSELRGTEAFF.

J is TRBJ1-1 and V is TRBV4-2; D perhaps matches TRBD1 (5 bases). CDR1 LGHNA and CDR2 YNFKEQ come from the germline V gene. This CDR3 has 14 amino acids. V was cut by 2 bases and J by 2 bases, with 9 bases left in between. The CDR3 region is CASSQIQENTEAFF. CDR3 DNA: TGTGCCAGCAGCCAAATACAGGAAAACACTGAAGCTTTCTTT.

This chain links TRBV7-9 with TRBJ1-1; the D is unclear. The length of the CDR3 is 13 residues. CDR1 SEHNR and CDR2 FQNEAQ come from the germline V gene (reference sequence). Trimming took off 1 base at V and 6 bases at J, with 9 bases between the two ends. CDR3: CASSLEGGSEAFF. CDR3 bases: TGTGCCAGCAGCTTAGAGGGAGGCTCTGAAGCTTTCTTT.

The chain joins TRBV30 to TRBJ1-1; perhaps TRBD1 as D (6 bases). CDR1 is GTSNPN and CDR2 is SVGIG in the germline V gene (reference sequence). Trimming left V 2 bases short and J 5 bases short, with 15 bases between. This CDR3 contains 14 residues. CDR3 nucleotides: TGTGCCTGGAGTCGAGAATACAGGGAGACTGAAGCTTTCTTT. Amino acids: CAWSREYRETEAFF. The full variable domain, its missing parts supplied by reference TRBV30 and TRBJ1-1, is SQTIHQWPATLVQPVGSPLSLECTVEGTSNPNLYWYRQAAGRGLQLLFYSVGIGQISSEVPQNLSASRPQDRQFILSSKKLLLSDSGFYLCAWSREYRETEAFFGQGTRLTVV.

The V call is TRBV4-1, the J call TRBJ2-5; TRBD1 is a possible D gene (6 bases). The J call may be in error: the DNA end matches TRBJ2-7 better. Germline V CDR1 and CDR2: MGHRA, YSYEKL. This CDR3 spans 15 amino acids. The CDR3 sequence: CASSQELGTHYEQYF. In DNA form, the CDR3 reads TGCGCCAGCAGCCAAGAATTGGGGACACACTACGAGCAGTACTTC.

The CDR3 nucleotides are TGTGCCAGCAGCCGCGGCGCAGGCAATCAGCCCCAGCATTTT. Amino acid sequence: CASSRGAGNQPQHF. This rearrangement joins TRBV9 to TRBJ1-5; D call uncertain. Germline CDR1 SGDLS, CDR2 YYNGEE. The V end was cut by 4 bases, the J end by 2 bases, with 10 bases between. The CDR3 loop spans 14 amino acids. The variable domain in full, completed from reference TRBV9 and TRBJ1-5, reads DSGVTQTPKHLITATGQRVTLRCSPRSGDLSVYWYQQSLDQGLQFLIQYYNGEERAKGNILERFSAQQFPDLHSELNLSSLELGDSALYFCASSRGAGNQPQHFGDGTRLSIL.

The J gene is TRBJ1-6, the V gene TRBV30, with D possibly TRBD1 on 5 matching bases. The CDR3 has 12 residues. Germline V lookup: CDR1 GTSNPN, CDR2 SVGIG (reference sequence). Trimming removed 7 bases from V and 8 bases from J, with 12 bases in between. The CDR3 is CALTVMDSPLHF. In DNA, the CDR3 is TGTGCCTTGACAGTCATGGATTCACCCCTCCACTTT.

The gene calls are TRBV5-4 and TRBJ1-2; D is undetermined. CDR3 length equals 12 residues. Trimming shortened V by 4 bases and J by 4 bases, and 8 bases separated the two germline ends. Germline lookup yields CDR1 SGHNT and CDR2 YYREEE (reference sequence). CDR3 nucleotide sequence: TGTGCCAGCAGCGGTAACGGCTATGGCTACACCTTC. It yields the protein CASSGNGYGYTF.

The V and J genes are TRBV5-1 and TRBJ2-7, with no clear D. Per the germline V gene, CDR1 is SGHRS and CDR2 is YFSETQ. The CDR3 loop spans 12 amino acids. Trimming pared 4 bases from V and 5 bases from J, leaving 10 bases between. CDR3 nucleotides: TGCGCCAGCAGCCCCCACAAAGACGAGCAGTACTTC. It yields the protein CASSPHKDEQYF.

As concerns this clone: Its ends do not fully match the called genes, so a read error is possible. The chain couples TRBV6-6 to TRBJ1-2; D might be TRBD1 (5 bases). Germline CDR1 MNHNY, CDR2 SVGAGI (reference sequence). The CDR3 has 14 amino acids. The CDR3 sequence is CVSSLRQTTYGYTF. The CDR3, as DNA: TGTGTCAGCAGTCTGAGACAGACAACCTATGGCTACACCTTC.

The CDR3 sequence is CASSPGLAGAAYEQYF. As DNA, the CDR3 is TGCGCCAGCAGCCCAGGACTAGCGGGGGCCGCCTACGAGCAGTACTTC. This rearrangement joins TRBV5-1 to TRBJ2-7, with 13 bases lining up with TRBD2. The CDR3 contains 16 residues. The germline gives CDR1 SGHRS, CDR2 YFSETQ. Trimming cost V 4 bases and J 2 bases; bases outside gene matches: 6.

This clone was recorded once. V is TRBV28 and J is TRBJ2-1, with 7 bases that match TRBD2. This CDR3 region has 13 residues. With V trimmed by 5 bases and J by 8 bases, 6 bases remained unmatched. Looked up from germline, CDR1 is MDHEN and CDR2 is SYDVKM. CDR3 sequence: CASSPSSGDEQFF. CDR3 DNA sequence: TGTGCCAGCAGTCCGTCTAGCGGCGATGAGCAGTTCTTC.

The chain joins TRBV28 to TRBJ2-7, with a weak D call TRBD1 (6 bases). The CDR3 loop spans 11 amino acids. V lost 4 bases and J 8 bases, leaving 9 bases between the germline ends. Per the germline V gene, CDR1 is MDHEN and CDR2 is SYDVKM. The CDR3: CASSSGVKQYF. CDR3 bases: TGTGCCAGCAGTTCAGGGGTAAAGCAGTACTTC.